A selection of T cell receptor beta chains follows, all from one sample in a study of cytomegalovirus exposure and HLA in healthy donors. The repertoire was sequenced with immunoSEQ multiplex PCR; TCRdb's copy has only in-frame clones and lacks some. The table has roughly 130,000 clones, about four fifths seen once. The sample comprised PBMCs. The origin of the receptors is a woman in her 30s in good health and CMV-seronegative. Both conserved end residues are part of each CDR3. Fields, in order: J gene, V gene, D gene, CDR3 length, clone size, CDR3 protein, CDR3 DNA. D genes are given only for firm matches. Only some rows state a clone size, as once, few, many or a class for expanded clones.

TRBJ2-3 TRBV5-4 TRBD2 15 . CASSLDGGATDTQYF TGTGCCAGCAGCTTGGACGGGGGGGCCACAGATACGCAGTATTTT
TRBJ2-1 TRBV7-9 TRBD1 15 . CASSPETGDSNEQFF TGTGCCAGCAGCCCCGAGACAGGGGATTCAAATGAGCAGTTCTTC
TRBJ2-3 TRBV5-6 . 13 . CASSLGFGDTQYF TGTGCCAGCAGCTTGGGTTTCGGAGATACGCAGTATTTT
TRBJ2-7 TRBV5-7 TRBD1 13 few CASSLTGGYEQYF TGTGCCAGCAGCTTGACAGGGGGCTACGAGCAGTACTTC
TRBJ2-1 TRBV9 TRBD2 16 . CASSVNRLAGRDEQFF TGTGCCAGCAGCGTCAACCGGCTAGCGGGGAGGGATGAGCAGTTCTTC
TRBJ2-7 TRBV2 . 14 . CASSELVNSYEQYF TGTGCCAGCAGTGAACTCGTTAACTCCTACGAGCAGTACTTC
TRBJ2-3 TRBV5-1 TRBD1 17 . CASSPEEGGAAVDTQYF TGCGCCAGCAGCCCGGAGGAAGGGGGCGCGGCGGTAGATACGCAGTATTTT
TRBJ2-5 TRBV27 TRBD2 17 . CASSSLLAGAFQETQYF TGTGCCAGCAGTTCCCTACTAGCGGGGGCCTTCCAAGAGACCCAGTACTTC
TRBJ2-7 TRBV18 TRBD1 14 . CASSPNRGLGEQYF TGTGCCAGCTCACCGAACAGGGGGCTTGGCGAGCAGTACTTC
TRBJ2-1 TRBV27 TRBD2 15 . CASTQWDSGGGEQFF TGTGCCAGCACCCAGTGGGACTCCGGGGGGGGTGAGCAGTTCTTC
TRBJ1-2 TRBV5-4 TRBD1 15 . CASSPGQRQNYGYTF TGTGCCAGCAGCCCGGGACAGCGACAAAACTATGGCTACACCTTC
TRBJ1-6 TRBV30 . 15 once CAWSVDGGRNSPLHF TGTGCCTGGAGTGTTGACGGGGGGCGTAATTCACCCCTCCACTTT
TRBJ2-7 TRBV6-5 . 14 once CASSSAKSSYEQYF TGTGCCAGCAGTTCCGCGAAGAGCTCCTACGAGCAGTACTTC
TRBJ2-3 TRBV5-1 TRBD1 16 . CASSLDPGGITDTQYF TGCGCCAGCAGCTTGGATCCAGGGGGTATCACAGATACGCAGTATTTT
TRBJ1-5 TRBV6-5 . 14 . CASRVWASNQPQHF TGTGCCAGCAGAGTTTGGGCCAGCAATCAGCCCCAGCATTTT
TRBJ2-2 TRBV6-6 . 14 . CASSQNRATGELFF TGTGCCAGCAGTCAGAACAGGGCCACCGGGGAGCTGTTTTTT
TRBJ2-7 TRBV7-2 TRBD2 15 . CASTPTSGGAYEQYF TGTGCCAGCACCCCGACTAGCGGGGGAGCCTACGAGCAGTACTTC
TRBJ1-5 TRBV5-5 . 15 . CASSLELGRNQPQHF TGTGCCAGCAGCTTGGAGCTGGGGAGGAATCAGCCCCAGCATTTT
TRBJ1-1 TRBV5-5 . 14 . CASSFTGINTEAFF TGTGCCAGCAGCTTTACAGGGATTAACACTGAAGCTTTCTTT
TRBJ1-6 TRBV2 . 14 . CASSEVPGGSPLHF TGTGCCAGCAGTGAAGTTCCGGGGGGGTCACCCCTCCACTTT
TRBJ1-6 TRBV7-8 . 16 . CASSLSFTQGNSPLHF TGTGCCAGCAGCTTATCTTTTACACAGGGAAATTCACCCCTCCACTTT
TRBJ1-2 TRBV18 . 14 . CASSNLRDTYGYTF TGTGCCAGCTCAAACCTCCGGGACACGTATGGCTACACCTTC
TRBJ1-5 TRBV5-5 TRBD1 14 . CASSHRGSNQPQHF TGTGCCAGCAGTCACAGGGGTAGCAATCAGCCCCAGCATTTT
TRBJ2-5 TRBV5-1 TRBD1 14 . CASSLMNRGETQYF TGCGCCAGCAGCTTAATGAACAGGGGTGAGACCCAGTACTTC
TRBJ2-5 TRBV2 TRBD2 18 . CASMLGASGGARGETQYF TGTGCCAGCATGCTGGGGGCTAGCGGGGGGGCCCGTGGAGAGACCCAGTACTTC
TRBJ1-2 TRBV2 . 14 . CASSELGGRYGYTF TGTGCCAGCAGTGAATTGGGGGGACGCTATGGCTACACCTTC
TRBJ1-1 TRBV29-1 . 11 once CSVDTNRAPFF TGCAGCGTTGATACCAACAGGGCGCCTTTCTTT
TRBJ1-5 TRBV30 . 15 . CAWSAGGGDHQPQHF TGTGCCTGGAGTGCCGGGGGTGGAGACCATCAGCCCCAGCATTTT
TRBJ1-2 TRBV15 TRBD1 15 . CATSSSTGLYDGYTF TGTGCCACCAGCAGTTCGACAGGGCTTTATGATGGCTACACCTTC
TRBJ1-3 TRBV28 . 14 . CASNPTDSGNTIYF TGTGCCAGCAACCCGACAGACTCTGGAAACACCATATATTTT
TRBJ1-6 TRBV27 TRBD1 15 . CASSLSPTGYSPLHF TGTGCCAGCAGTTTAAGTCCGACAGGGTATTCACCCCTCCACTTT
TRBJ1-1 TRBV6-1 . 13 . CAARRGRGTEAFF TGTGCCGCGAGACGGGGGAGAGGCACTGAAGCTTTCTTT
TRBJ2-3 TRBV19 . 14 . CASRTQGGTDTQYF TGTGCCAGTAGGACACAGGGGGGGACAGATACGCAGTATTTT
TRBJ1-3 TRBV13 TRBD1 15 . CASSFGRQGQNTIYF TGTGCCAGCAGCTTCGGAAGACAGGGGCAAAACACCATATATTTT
TRBJ1-5 TRBV19 . 14 . CASSQDRQNQPQHF TGTGCCAGTAGCCAGGACAGACAGAATCAGCCCCAGCATTTT
TRBJ2-3 TRBV11-3 . 15 . CASSLFFRGTDTQYF TGTGCCAGCAGCTTATTTTTCCGGGGCACAGATACGCAGTATTTT
TRBJ2-4 TRBV11-2 TRBD1 16 . CASKMGQRLAKNIQYF TGTGCCAGCAAGATGGGACAGCGATTAGCCAAAAACATTCAGTACTTC
TRBJ2-5 TRBV10-2 TRBD1 13 . CASKPGQGKTQYF TGCGCCAGCAAACCGGGACAGGGAAAGACCCAGTACTTC
TRBJ2-5 TRBV9 . 15 . CASSVGSSPGETQYF TGTGCCAGCAGCGTAGGCAGCTCCCCCGGGGAGACCCAGTACTTC
TRBJ1-6 TRBV2 . 15 many CASSARTATNSPLHF TGTGCCAGCAGTGCCCGGACAGCGACTAATTCACCCCTCCACTTT
TRBJ1-1 TRBV10-3 TRBD1 14 . CAIKNTGGNTEAFF TGTGCCATCAAGAATACAGGGGGAAACACTGAAGCTTTCTTT
TRBJ2-5 TRBV7-9 TRBD2 17 . CASSKTSGGAHTGTQYF TGTGCCAGCAGTAAGACTAGCGGGGGGGCCCATACGGGGACCCAGTACTTC
TRBJ1-2 TRBV5-7 . 12 . CASSSEDGGYTF TGTGCCAGCAGCTCTGAGGATGGTGGCTACACCTTC
TRBJ1-2 TRBV6-5 . 15 . CASSYVEGLGYGYTF TGTGCCAGCAGTTACGTAGAGGGTCTCGGCTATGGCTACACCTTC
TRBJ2-1 TRBV9 . 13 . CASSVGQYNEQFF TGTGCCAGCAGCGTAGGACAGTACAATGAGCAGTTCTTC
TRBJ2-1 TRBV10-2 . 12 . CASRKGKGEQFF TGCGCCAGCAGAAAGGGGAAGGGTGAGCAGTTCTTC
TRBJ2-1 TRBV5-1 . 17 many CASKYLPGEFSYNEQFF TGCGCCAGCAAGTACCTACCAGGGGAATTCTCCTACAATGAGCAGTTCTTC
TRBJ2-3 TRBV6-1 . 13 . CASTQLDTDTQYF TGTGCCAGCACCCAACTTGACACAGATACGCAGTATTTT
TRBJ2-1 TRBV2 . 13 . CASRGQTADEQFF TGTGCCAGCAGGGGACAAACTGCGGATGAGCAGTTCTTC
TRBJ2-5 TRBV28 . 15 . CASTYTGIGQETQYF TGTGCCAGCACCTATACAGGGATTGGTCAAGAGACCCAGTACTTC
TRBJ2-3 TRBV19 TRBD2 15 . CATDASGGFTDTQYF TGTGCCACCGATGCTAGCGGGGGGTTCACAGATACGCAGTATTTT
TRBJ2-2 TRBV19 TRBD2 17 . CASSMVRAGGNTGELFF TGTGCCAGTAGTATGGTCCGAGCGGGGGGAAACACCGGGGAGCTGTTTTTT
TRBJ2-5 TRBV5-5 TRBD1 14 . CASSLTGGPETQYF TGTGCCAGCAGCTTGACAGGGGGCCCGGAGACCCAGTACTTC
TRBJ1-2 TRBV6-5 . 14 . CASSYSGHPYGYTF TGTGCCAGCAGTTACTCGGGACACCCCTATGGCTACACCTTC
TRBJ2-7 TRBV25-1 TRBD2 15 once CASSEYGGGSYEQYF TGTGCCAGCAGTGAATATGGCGGGGGCTCCTACGAGCAGTACTTC
TRBJ2-1 TRBV6-1 . 12 . CASTRFYNEQFF TGTGCCAGCACGCGGTTTTACAATGAGCAGTTCTTC
TRBJ2-2 TRBV27 TRBD2 15 . CASRRLAGRTGELFF TGTGCCAGCAGGCGACTAGCGGGGAGGACCGGGGAGCTGTTTTTT